These T cell receptor beta chains were read from a single sample in a study of T cells in Graves' hyperthyroidism and ophthalmopathy. In TCRdb, the multiplex PCR reads were re-called with MiXCR into one record per CDR3 protein. This sample has a few hundred thousand distinct CDR3 sequences, with 18% found just once. Source material: blood. The source is a young man with Graves' ophthalmopathy. CDR3s leave out the opening cysteine and the closing phenylalanine or tryptophan. Clone size is not always given. Where it is, it says once, few, many or a class for expanded clones.

TRBV6-1	.	13	ASSEGLDFSYEQY
TRBV28	many	16	ASSSPLSSTDPWETQY
TRBV9	few	13	ASSVDGGAYNEQF
TRBV6-1	few	14	ATLISGEYSNQPQH
TRBV10-3	many	15	AIEGGTGTSGGNEQF
TRBV20-1	.	15	SAQALLMTGSNSPLH
TRBV29-1	many	13	SVSDRGPMQETQY
TRBV29-1	many	10	SALTGFYEQY
TRBV6-1	.	10	ALRGGAGELF
TRBV28	many	11	ASSFGGGTEAF
TRBV6-5	few	12	ASSYQSRGYGYT
TRBV3-1	many	13	ASSQEGTPRETQY
TRBV5-1	.	13	ASSQGSPGDSKAF
TRBV7-9	many	11	ASRPEGAYEQY
TRBV29-1	.	10	SARRGGEKLF
TRBV3-1	many	12	ASSQQRSGNTIY
TRBV4-1	few	18	ASSQDLGPMTGYLTGELF
TRBV2	many	12	ASRSGGARNTIY
TRBV12-3/TRBV12-4	.	12	ASTLAGGTGELF
TRBV29-1	once	11	SVEPLAGNEQY
TRBV27	many	13	ASSLLSGGYNEQF
TRBV24-1	few	14	ATSDVAARENTEAF
TRBV28	few	12	ASRRPDSSYEQY
TRBV7-9	many	10	ASGQGLAEAF
TRBV5-1	few	14	ASSGGQGARTDTQY
TRBV9	few	13	ASSVDGTAIYGYT
TRBV27	many	12	ASSPDRGNQPQH
TRBV5-4	.	13	ASSPGTDTNYGYT
TRBV2	many	12	ASSEGQGVDTQY
TRBV7-8	many	12	ASSLVGQATLRY
TRBV3-1	many	14	ASSPRPGQPNTEAF
TRBV2	many	13	ASRTRTGADTEAF
TRBV9	few	15	ASSVGDNKPSGNTIY
TRBV4-1	few	13	ASSQGWTSYNEQF
TRBV5-1	.	12	ASRTNLNTGELF
TRBV29-1	.	13	SVEDSRDFTGELF
TRBV12-3/TRBV12-4	many	16	ASSFDWDMRRPPTEAF
TRBV3-1	many	14	ASSQGGGRLSDTQY
TRBV9	.	12	ASSVVITNQPQH
TRBV5-4	.	13	ASSGDPANTGELF